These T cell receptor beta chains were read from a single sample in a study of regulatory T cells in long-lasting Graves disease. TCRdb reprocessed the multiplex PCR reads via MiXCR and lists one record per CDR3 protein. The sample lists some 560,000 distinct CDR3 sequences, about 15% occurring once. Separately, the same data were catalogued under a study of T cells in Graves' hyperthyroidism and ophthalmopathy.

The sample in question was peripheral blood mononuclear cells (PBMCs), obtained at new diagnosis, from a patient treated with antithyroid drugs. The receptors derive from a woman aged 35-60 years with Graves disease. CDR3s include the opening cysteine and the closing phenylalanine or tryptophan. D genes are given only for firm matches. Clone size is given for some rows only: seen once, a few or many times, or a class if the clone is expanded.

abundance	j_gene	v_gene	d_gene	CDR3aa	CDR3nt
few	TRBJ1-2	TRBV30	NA	CAWNLDGLYGYTF	TGTGCCTGGAACCTGGACGGGCTCTATGGCTACACCTTC
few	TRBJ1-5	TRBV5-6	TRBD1	CASSSRTGISNQPQHF	TGTGCCAGCAGCTCTAGGACAGGGATTAGCAATCAGCCCCAGCATTTT
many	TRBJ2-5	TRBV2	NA	CASRQELQETQYF	TGTGCCAGCAGACAGGAACTCCAAGAGACCCAGTACTTC
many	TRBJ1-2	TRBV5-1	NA	CASSLEGVKFDYGYTF	TGCGCCAGCAGCTTGGAGGGGGTGAAGTTCGACTATGGCTACACCTTC
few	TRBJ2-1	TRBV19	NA	CASRGGPGNEQFF	TGTGCCAGTAGAGGGGGGCCGGGCAATGAGCAGTTCTTC
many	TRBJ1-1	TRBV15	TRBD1	CATSRDRYPIGAFF	TGTGCCACCAGTCGGGACAGGTATCCGATAGGTGCTTTCTTT
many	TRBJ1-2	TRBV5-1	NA	CASSSVGTGSHGYTF	TGCGCCAGCAGCTCGGTAGGAACAGGGTCCCATGGCTACACCTTC
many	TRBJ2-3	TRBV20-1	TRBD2	CSARDTSGGGTDTQYF	TGCAGTGCTAGAGATACTAGCGGGGGTGGCACAGATACGCAGTATTTT
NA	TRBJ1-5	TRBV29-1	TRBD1	CSVEPWDRDNQPQHF	TGCAGCGTTGAACCGTGGGACAGGGACAATCAGCCCCAGCATTTT
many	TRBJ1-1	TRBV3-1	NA	CASSQPLGGRQTEAFF	TGTGCCAGCAGCCAACCCCTGGGGGGGAGACAGACTGAAGCTTTCTTT
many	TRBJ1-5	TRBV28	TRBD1	CASRMGQANQPQHF	TGTGCCAGCCGAATGGGACAGGCTAATCAGCCCCAGCATTTT
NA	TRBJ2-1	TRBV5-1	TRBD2	CASSLGLAGVEQFF	TGCGCCAGCAGCTTGGGACTAGCGGGAGTAGAGCAGTTCTTC
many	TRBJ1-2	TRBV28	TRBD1	CASNLATGGDGDYGYTF	TGTGCCAGCAACCTAGCCACAGGGGGCGACGGGGACTATGGCTACACCTTC
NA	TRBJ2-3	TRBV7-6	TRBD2	CASSTRLGSGGARSDTQYF	TGTGCCAGCAGTACACGGTTGGGCAGCGGGGGGGCCAGATCAGATACGCAGTATTTT
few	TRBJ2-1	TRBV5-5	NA	CASTLIGWGSYNEQFF	TGTGCCAGCACCCTTATCGGGTGGGGCTCCTACAATGAGCAGTTCTTC
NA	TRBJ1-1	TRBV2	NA	CASTLQGVAFF	TGTGCCAGCACCTTACAGGGTGTGGCTTTCTTT
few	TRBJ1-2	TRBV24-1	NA	CATINGAYGYTF	TGTGCCACCATCAATGGGGCCTATGGCTACACCTTC
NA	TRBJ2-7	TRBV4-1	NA	CASSLLAGKFEQYF	TGCGCCAGCAGCCTGTTGGCAGGGAAGTTCGAGCAGTACTTC
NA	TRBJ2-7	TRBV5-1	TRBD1	CASGGTGGRNEQYF	TGCGCCAGCGGTGGGACAGGGGGTCGGAACGAGCAGTACTTC
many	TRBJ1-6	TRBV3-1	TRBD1	CASSLRTGTNSPLHF	TGTGCCAGCAGTCTAAGGACAGGGACTAATTCACCCCTCCACTTT
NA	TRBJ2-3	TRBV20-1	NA	CSAKFRGEEFGQYF	TGCAGTGCAAAATTCAGGGGGGAGGAGTTTGGGCAGTATTTT
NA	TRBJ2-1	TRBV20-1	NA	CSATGGSSYNEQFF	TGCAGTGCTACCGGAGGGAGCTCCTACAATGAGCAGTTCTTC
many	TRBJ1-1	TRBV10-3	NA	CAISPIQTNTEAFF	TGTGCCATCAGCCCGATACAAACGAACACTGAAGCTTTCTTT
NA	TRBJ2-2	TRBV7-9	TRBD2	CASSLGASGGYTGELFF	TGTGCCAGCAGCTTAGGAGCCAGCGGGGGGTACACCGGGGAGCTGTTTTTT